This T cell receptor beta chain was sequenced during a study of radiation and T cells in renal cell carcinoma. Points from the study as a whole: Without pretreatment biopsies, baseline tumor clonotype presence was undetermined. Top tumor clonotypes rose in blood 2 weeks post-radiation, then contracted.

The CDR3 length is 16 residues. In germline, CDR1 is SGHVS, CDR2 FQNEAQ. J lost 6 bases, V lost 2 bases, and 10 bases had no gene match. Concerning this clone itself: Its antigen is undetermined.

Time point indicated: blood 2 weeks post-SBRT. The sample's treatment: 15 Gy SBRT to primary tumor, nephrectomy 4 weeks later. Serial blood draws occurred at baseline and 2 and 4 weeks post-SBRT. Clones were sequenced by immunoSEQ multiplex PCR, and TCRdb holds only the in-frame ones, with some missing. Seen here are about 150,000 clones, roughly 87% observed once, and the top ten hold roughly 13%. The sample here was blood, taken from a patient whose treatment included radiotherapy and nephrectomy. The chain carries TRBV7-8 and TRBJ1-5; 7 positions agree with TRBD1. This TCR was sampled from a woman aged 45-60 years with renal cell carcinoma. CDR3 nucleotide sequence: TGTGCCAGCAGCTTAAGAGCAGGGGGGGACGGTCAGCCCCAGCATTTT. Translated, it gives CASSLRAGGDGQPQHF.